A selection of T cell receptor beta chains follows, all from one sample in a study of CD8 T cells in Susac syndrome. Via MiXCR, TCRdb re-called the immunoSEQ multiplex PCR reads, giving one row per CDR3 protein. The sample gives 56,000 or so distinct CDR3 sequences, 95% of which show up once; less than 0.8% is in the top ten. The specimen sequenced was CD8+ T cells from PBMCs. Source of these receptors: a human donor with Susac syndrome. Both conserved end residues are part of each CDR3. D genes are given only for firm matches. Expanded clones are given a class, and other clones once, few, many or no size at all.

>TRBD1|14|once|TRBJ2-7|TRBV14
CASSRQGNGYEQYF
TGTGCCAGCAGCCGACAGGGGAACGGGTACGAGCAGTACTTC
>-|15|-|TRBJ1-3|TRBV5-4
CASSQFGRPGNTIYF
TGTGCCAGCAGCCAGTTCGGGCGACCTGGAAACACCATATATTTT
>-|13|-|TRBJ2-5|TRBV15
CATSSPRAETQYF
TGTGCCACCAGCAGCCCCAGGGCAGAGACCCAGTACTTC
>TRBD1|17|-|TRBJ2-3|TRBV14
CASSQEWRTGGMDTQYF
TGTGCCAGCAGCCAAGAGTGGAGGACAGGGGGTATGGATACGCAGTATTTT
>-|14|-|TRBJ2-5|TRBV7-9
CASSLQGGQETQYF
TGTGCCAGCAGCTTGCAGGGGGGACAAGAGACCCAGTACTTC
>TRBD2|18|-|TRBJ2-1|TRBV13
CASSLEGRSGGGYNEQFF
TGTGCCAGCAGCTTAGAAGGCCGCAGCGGGGGGGGATACAATGAGCAGTTCTTC
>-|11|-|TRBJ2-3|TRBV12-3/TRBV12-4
CASTYMGTQYF
TGTGCCAGCACCTATATGGGTACGCAGTATTTT
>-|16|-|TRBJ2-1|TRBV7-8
CASSPQTRSPYNEQFF
TGTGCCAGCAGCCCACAGACCAGGTCACCCTACAATGAGCAGTTCTTC
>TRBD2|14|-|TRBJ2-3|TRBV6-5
CASSPLAGEDTQYF
TGTGCCAGCAGCCCATTGGCGGGGGAGGATACGCAGTATTTT
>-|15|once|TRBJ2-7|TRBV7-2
CASSSGGGLYYEQYF
TGTGCCAGCAGCTCGGGTGGTGGCCTCTACTACGAGCAGTACTTC
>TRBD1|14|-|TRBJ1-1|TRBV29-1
CSVRGDSPNTEAFF
TGCAGCGTTCGGGGGGACAGCCCGAACACTGAAGCTTTCTTT
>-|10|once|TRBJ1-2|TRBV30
CASAGNGYTF
TGTGCCTCCGCAGGGAATGGCTACACCTTC
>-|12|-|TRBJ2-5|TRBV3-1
CASLGGPGAQYF
TGTGCCAGCCTGGGCGGTCCGGGGGCCCAGTACTTC
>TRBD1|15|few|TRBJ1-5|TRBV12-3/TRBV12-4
CASSPDRAGNQPQHF
TGTGCCAGCAGTCCCGACAGGGCCGGCAATCAGCCCCAGCATTTT
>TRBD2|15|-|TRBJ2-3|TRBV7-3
CASSLSGGETDTQYF
TGTGCCAGCAGCTTAAGTGGGGGGGAAACAGATACGCAGTATTTT
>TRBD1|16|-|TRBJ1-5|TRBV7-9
CASSARTGREEQPQHF
TGTGCCAGCAGCGCCCGGACAGGTCGAGAGGAACAGCCCCAGCATTTT
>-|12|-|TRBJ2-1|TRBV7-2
CASSSSHNEQFF
TGTGCCAGCAGCTCCAGCCACAATGAGCAGTTCTTC
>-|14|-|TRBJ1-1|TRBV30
CAWSVLPTATEAFF
TGTGCCTGGAGTGTATTGCCGACAGCCACTGAAGCTTTCTTT
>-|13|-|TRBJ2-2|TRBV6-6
CASSYNGFGELFF
TGTGCCAGCAGTTACAACGGTTTTGGGGAGCTGTTTTTT
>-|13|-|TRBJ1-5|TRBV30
CAWSGFSNQPQHF
TGTGCCTGGAGTGGGTTCAGCAATCAGCCCCAGCATTTT
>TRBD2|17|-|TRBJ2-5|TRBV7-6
CASSLARGGKTQETQYF
TGTGCCAGCAGCTTAGCGCGGGGGGGGAAAACCCAAGAGACCCAGTACTTC
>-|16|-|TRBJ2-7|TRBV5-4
CASSLTRGYALYEQYF
TGTGCCAGCAGCTTGACAAGGGGGTACGCGCTCTACGAGCAGTACTTC
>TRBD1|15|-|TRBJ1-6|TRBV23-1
CASSQLDRGNSPLHF
TGCGCCAGCAGTCAACTGGACAGGGGGAACTCACCCCTCCACTTT